This entry lists 24 T cell receptor beta chains sequenced from one sample in a study of CD8 T cells in ankylosing spondylitis. TCRdb processed the 5' RACE reads anew with MiXCR; each CDR3 protein has one entry. The data hold around 210,000 distinct CDR3 sequences, with roughly 8% observed a single time. The sequencing sample was made of blood, either unsorted or a sorted T cell fraction (not recorded which). Every receptor here comes from a female donor with ankylosing spondylitis or in good health (not recorded which).

The genes are TRBV30 and TRBJ2-1; D call uncertain. The CDR3 runs 15 residues. The germline CDR1 and CDR2 sequences are GTSNPN and SVGIG (reference sequence). With 2 bases removed from V and 0 bases from J, the gap between germline ends came to 11 bases. CDR3 loop: CAWSRTPSSYNEQFF. The CDR3 DNA is TGTGCCTGGAGTAGGACCCCGAGCTCCTACAATGAGCAGTTCTTC.

This clonotype showed up many times. V is TRBV20-1 and J is TRBJ1-5; D might be TRBD1 (5 bases). The CDR3 sequence is 14 residues long. In germline, CDR1 is DFQATT, CDR2 SNEGSKA (reference sequence). Trimming removed 2 bases at V and 1 base at J, with 9 bases between. The CDR3 region is CSARQGTSNQPQHF. CDR3 bases: TGCAGTGCTAGACAGGGTACCAGCAATCAGCCCCAGCATTTT.

This clonotype was counted at least ten times. This CDR3 is CSAGHSLSSGRVGGEQFF. The CDR3 DNA reads TGCAGCGCCGGCCATTCCCTCTCTAGCGGGAGGGTCGGAGGTGAGCAGTTCTTC. The chain employs TRBV29-1 and TRBJ2-1; TRBD2 matches 12 bases. In germline, CDR1 is SQVTM, CDR2 ANQGSEA. The CDR3 contains 18 residues. Trimming cost V 7 bases and J 9 bases; bases outside gene matches: 22.

In this sample, this clonotype turned up many times. V is TRBV10-3 and J is TRBJ1-2; the D gene is possibly TRBD1 (5 bases). The CDR3 is 14 amino acids. Germline assignment: CDR1 ENHRY and CDR2 SYGVKD. Trimming took off 6 bases at V and 2 bases at J, with 13 bases between the two ends. CDR3 coding DNA: TGTGCCATCAGCCGGGGACCCACCAACTATGGCTACACCTTC. Translated, it gives CAISRGPTNYGYTF.

This clonotype was found many times. The CDR3 nucleotides read TGTGCCAGCAGGTCCGGGACAGGGGGCTCTGTAGGTACGCAGTATTTT. Its translation: CASRSGTGGSVGTQYF. The V call is TRBV12-3 or TRBV12-4, the J call TRBJ2-3; 12 bases agree with TRBD1. This CDR3 has 16 amino acids. Trimming at V came to 6 bases and at J to 8 bases, leaving 12 bases not matched to a gene.

The rearrangement links TRBV5-3 to TRBJ2-7; TRBD1 matches 9 bases. TRBV5-3 is known as an ORF, though its function is uncertain. Unmatched junction bases numbered 11, after V lost 9 bases and J lost 4 bases. The CDR3 covers 14 residues. The CDR3 DNA reads as TGTGCCATGGGCCCGACAGGGGGGTGGTACGAGCAGTACTTC. It specifies CAMGPTGGWYEQYF.

To note about this clonotype: A much larger clone lies one base from this, so it may be a read error. This chain joins TRBV12-3 or TRBV12-4 and TRBJ1-5; 8 nucleotides align to TRBD1. This CDR3 is built from 16 residues. This CDR3 reads CAGSSGQGWENQPQHF. In DNA, the CDR3 is TGTGCCGGCAGCTCCGGACAGGGCTGGGAAAATCAGCCCCAGCATTTT.

This clonotype was picked up one time. V and J are TRBV3-1 and TRBJ1-1; maybe TRBD1 (5 bases). Germline V gene lookup returns CDR1 LGHDT and CDR2 YNNKEL (reference sequence). Trimming shortened V by 4 bases and J by 3 bases, and 15 bases separated the two germline ends. CDR3 length: 15 residues. Here the CDR3 DNA reads TGTGCCAGCAGCCTCAAGGGAGGGGCGGACACTGAAGCTTTCTTT. Translating gives CASSLKGGADTEAFF. The full variable domain, completed using reference TRBV3-1 and TRBJ1-1, is DTAVSQTPKYLVTQMGNDKSIKCEQNLGHDTMYWYKQDSKKFLKIMFSYNNKELIINETVPNRFSPKSPDKAHLNLHINSLELGDSAVYFCASSLKGGADTEAFFGQGTRLTVV.

This clonotype came up many times. The V call is TRBV5-5, the J call TRBJ2-5, with D possibly TRBD1 on 5 matching bases. Germline CDR1 SGHKS, CDR2 YYEKEE (reference sequence). CDR3 length: 13 amino acids. V lost 0 bases, J lost 3 bases, and 6 bases lay in between. The CDR3 here is CASSLVQEETQYF. The CDR3 coding sequence is TGTGCCAGCAGCTTGGTACAGGAAGAGACCCAGTACTTC.

Many counts were recorded for this clonotype. The gene calls are TRBV7-6 and TRBJ2-1, with a tentative D call TRBD2 (5 bases). Germline lookup yields CDR1 SGHVS and CDR2 FNYEAQ. The CDR3 covers 14 residues. Trimming took 4 bases from V and 4 from J, leaving 11 bases between them. The CDR3, as DNA: TGTGCCAGCAGCTCGAGGACTCCATACAATGAGCAGTTCTTC. Encoded protein: CASSSRTPYNEQFF.

This clonotype was observed at least ten times. The CDR3 reads CSARAGYQETQYF. In nucleotides, the CDR3 is TGCAGTGCTAGGGCCGGATACCAAGAGACCCAGTACTTC. V gene TRBV20-1 combines with J gene TRBJ2-5; D unresolved. The CDR3 has 13 residues. V was clipped by 3 bases and J by 0 bases, with 8 bases between them. CDR1 and CDR2 from the germline V gene are DFQATT and SNEGSKA (reference sequence).

This clonotype was seen only a few times. The chain recombines TRBV29-1 with TRBJ2-7, with D possibly being TRBD1 or TRBD2 (5 bases each). The V end lost 5 bases, the J end lost 0 bases, and 11 bases lay between the germline ends. Germline CDR1 and CDR2: SQVTM and ANQGSEA. This CDR3 region has 13 residues. CDR3 in DNA: TGCAGCGTTCCAGGGAGCAGCTCCTACGAGCAGTACTTC. It codes for CSVPGSSSYEQYF.

This clonotype showed up many times. The chain recombines TRBV18 with TRBJ2-4; TRBD1 aligns across 10 bases. Trimming at V came to 2 bases and at J to 5 bases, leaving 0 bases not matched to a gene. The length of the CDR3 is 14 residues. Germline lookup yields CDR1 KGHSH and CDR2 LQKENI. The CDR3 coding sequence is TGTGCCAGCTCACCAGACAGGGGGCAAAACATTCAGTACTTC. Encoded protein: CASSPDRGQNIQYF.

This clonotype was picked up many times. V and J are TRBV4-1 and TRBJ2-7; D gene ambiguous. The germline V gene encodes CDR1 MGHRA and CDR2 YSYEKL. The CDR3 consists of 14 residues. V was clipped by 0 bases and J by 0 bases, with 6 bases between them. The CDR3 nucleotides read TGCGCCAGCAGCCAAGAGGGTAGCTCCTACGAGCAGTACTTC. It is translated as CASSQEGSSYEQYF.

This clonotype showed up many times. The V gene is TRBV28, the J gene TRBJ2-3; D unclear. Germline V gene sequence: CDR1 MDHEN, CDR2 SYDVKM. The CDR3 sequence is 14 residues long. Between the trimmed V and J ends, which lost 8 bases and 3 bases, there was a span of 15 bases. CDR3 DNA: TGTGCCAGCTACGTCCCCGGTAGGACAGATACGCAGTATTTT. It is translated as CASYVPGRTDTQYF.

The table lists this clonotype with a few counts. V and J are TRBV10-3 and TRBJ2-7; 7 nucleotides line up with TRBD1. CDR3 length: 14 amino acids. After removal of 7 bases from V and 0 bases from J, the junction contained 6 bases not matched to a gene. CDR1 ENHRY and CDR2 SYGVKD come from the germline V gene. Here the CDR3 DNA reads TGTGCCATCACTACAGGGGCGAGCTCCTACGAGCAGTACTTC. This translates into CAITTGASSYEQYF.

This clonotype was found many times. The chain links TRBV20-1 to TRBJ1-3; TRBD1 might be the D (6 bases). Germline assignment: CDR1 DFQATT and CDR2 SNEGSKA (reference sequence). V dropped 5 bases and J dropped 2 bases, with 16 bases sitting between them. The CDR3 totals 15 residues. This CDR3 is CSAPHTGAAGNTIYF. The CDR3 DNA reads as TGCAGTGCTCCCCACACGGGGGCGGCTGGAAACACCATATATTTT.

This clonotype was observed many times. One junction end disagrees with the germline gene, perhaps due to a read error. V and J are TRBV7-6 and TRBJ1-2; TRBD1 matches at 7 bases. The germline V gene encodes CDR1 SGHVS and CDR2 FNYEAQ. This CDR3 has 13 residues. The CDR3 DNA reads as TGTGCCAGCAGCTTAGGAATGTCCACAGGGGTTGCCTTC. Encoded protein: CASSLGMSTGVAF.

This clonotype was observed at least ten times. The rearrangement links TRBV20-1 to TRBJ2-1; perhaps TRBD2 as D (5 bases). The CDR3 sequence is 15 residues long. V lost 4 bases and J 2 bases, leaving 15 bases between the germline ends. CDR1 is DFQATT, CDR2 SNEGSKA, per germline (reference sequence). CDR3 DNA sequence: TGCAGTGCTACCCGCCCCAGCGGACCCTACAATGAGCAGTTCTTC. Residues: CSATRPSGPYNEQFF.

V usage is TRBV30 and J usage is TRBJ1-2, with D tentatively TRBD1 (6 bases). Trimming left V 2 bases short and J 8 bases short, with 15 bases between. Per germline, CDR1 GTSNPN and CDR2 SVGIG (reference sequence). CDR3 length: 13 amino acids. CDR3 in DNA: TGTGCCTGGAGTAAAATCCGGGACAACGGCTACACCTTC. Translation gives CAWSKIRDNGYTF.

This clonotype was found many times. The V gene is TRBV29-1, the J gene TRBJ2-5, with TRBD1 matching over 8 bases. V was pared by 8 bases and J by 2 bases, with 7 bases of the junction left unmatched. The CDR3 runs 13 residues. The germline gives CDR1 SQVTM, CDR2 ANQGSEA. CDR3: CSFDRGEQETQYF. CDR3 sequence (DNA): TGCAGCTTCGACAGGGGAGAACAAGAGACCCAGTACTTC.

This clonotype was picked up many times. The chain links TRBV20-1 to TRBJ2-7; 7 bases match TRBD1. V gave up 3 bases and J gave up 6 bases; unmatched junction bases: 14. From germline, CDR1 is DFQATT and CDR2 SNEGSKA (reference sequence). The CDR3 totals 15 residues. Here the CDR3 reads CSARLDRVGFGEQYF. The CDR3 DNA is TGCAGTGCTAGGCTTGACAGGGTAGGATTTGGCGAGCAGTACTTC.

This clonotype was observed at least ten times. The chain joins TRBV19 to TRBJ2-7; weak D call: TRBD1 (6 bases). The CDR3 has 14 amino acids. The ends were cut back, 6 bases at V and 0 bases at J, with 12 bases in the middle. Germline V CDR1 and CDR2: LNHDA, SQIVND (reference sequence). The CDR3 sequence is CASSRQESSYEQYF. CDR3 nucleotides: TGTGCCAGTAGCCGACAGGAGAGCTCCTACGAGCAGTACTTC.

Regarding this clonotype: One base away lies a much larger clone, so this may be a sequencing read error. This sequence joins TRBV19 and TRBJ1-5; D not certain. The V gene's germline CDR1 is LNHDA and CDR2 SQIVND (reference sequence). CDR3 size: 16 residues. Trimming removed 5 bases from V and 4 bases from J, with 18 bases in between. The CDR3 DNA reads TGTGCCAGTAGTCTTCTAATACCGGACCAAAATCAGCCCCAGCATTTT. Protein sequence: CASSLLIPDQNQPQHF.